These 32 T cell receptor beta chains share one sample of origin, sequenced in a study of T cell responses to AZD1222 COVID-19 vaccine. Clones were sequenced by immunoSEQ multiplex PCR, and TCRdb holds only the in-frame ones, with some missing. The sample has 100,000 or so clones, 88% seen once; the top ten hold about 2.9%. The material was peripheral blood, obtained on day 0 of AZD1222 vaccination. Receptor source: an adult in good health.

The chain couples TRBV7-9 to TRBJ2-3, with D unresolved. Trimming took off 2 bases at V and 3 bases at J, with 15 bases between the two ends. The CDR3 totals 16 residues. In germline, CDR1 is SEHNR, CDR2 FQNEAQ (reference sequence). The CDR3 DNA follows: TGTGCCAGCAGCTTAAGTCGGCAGGCACAAACAGATACGCAGTATTTT. Amino acids: CASSLSRQAQTDTQYF.

This clone occurred once. The chain uses TRBV7-9 and TRBJ1-1, with no clear D. The ends were cut back, 6 bases at V and 1 base at J, with 9 bases in the middle. The CDR3 has 13 residues. Germline loops: CDR1 SEHNR, CDR2 FQNEAQ (reference sequence). The CDR3 sequence: CASRTDGNTEAFF. CDR3 DNA: TGTGCCAGCAGGACGGACGGGAACACTGAAGCTTTCTTT. Filled out from reference TRBV7-9 and TRBJ1-1, the complete variable domain reads DTGVSQNPRHKITKRGQNVTFRCDPISEHNRLYWYRQTLGQGPEFLTYFQNEAQLEKSRLLSDRFSAERPKGSFSTLEIQRTEQGDSAMYLCASRTDGNTEAFFGQGTRLTVV.

This clone has a single count. The gene calls are TRBV18 and TRBJ1-1, with a possible D match to TRBD1 (6 bases). This CDR3 has 14 amino acids. The V and J ends lost 4 bases and 2 bases respectively, with 11 bases between them. The germline V gene has CDR1 KGHSH and CDR2 LQKENI. The CDR3 DNA sequence: TGTGCCAGCTCACTTCAGGGGTTTAACACTGAAGCTTTCTTT. It codes for CASSLQGFNTEAFF.

The chain links TRBV6-5 to TRBJ1-6; D is ambiguous. The CDR3 contains 15 residues. The V gene's germline CDR1 is MNHEY and CDR2 SVGAGI. The V and J ends lost 8 bases and 13 bases respectively, with 24 bases between them. DNA of the CDR3: TGTGCCAGCCCTAATTTAAACCCGGGCCCAGACCCCCTCCACTTT. Translating it yields CASPNLNPGPDPLHF.

The chain carries TRBV11-2 and TRBJ2-5, with 11 bases lining up with TRBD2. This CDR3 is built from 18 residues. The ends lost 1 base at V and 2 bases at J; junction bases unmatched: 9. CDR1 is SGHAT, CDR2 FQNNGV, per germline. This chain's CDR3 is CASSLGTRLAGLQETQYF. The CDR3 DNA reads TGTGCCAGCAGCTTAGGGACTCGACTAGCGGGACTTCAAGAGACCCAGTACTTC.

J is TRBJ1-2 and V is TRBV4-1, with TRBD1 as a possible D gene (5 bases). This CDR3 region has 14 residues. The V gene's germline CDR1 is MGHRA and CDR2 YSYEKL. The V end was cut by 0 bases, the J end by 8 bases, with 13 bases between. CDR3 coding DNA: TGCGCCAGCAGCCAAGATTGGGGGAAAGAAGGCTACACCTTC. It encodes CASSQDWGKEGYTF.

The chain uses TRBV6-5 and TRBJ1-4; 7 bases agree with TRBD1. In germline, CDR1 is MNHEY, CDR2 SVGAGI. V shed 6 bases and J 4 bases; nucleotides not matched to a gene: 5. This CDR3 comprises 14 residues. CDR3 coding DNA: TGTGCCAGCAGAATGACAGGGCTTAATGAAAAACTGTTTTTT. Amino acid sequence: CASRMTGLNEKLFF.

The chain carries TRBV5-1 and TRBJ2-3; D remains unclear. The CDR3 runs to 13 residues. The V end lost 4 bases, the J end lost 3 bases, and 9 bases lay between the germline ends. From germline, CDR1 is SGHRS and CDR2 YFSETQ. CDR3 residues: CASSPALTDTQYF. Written as DNA, the CDR3 is TGCGCCAGCAGCCCGGCCCTGACAGATACGCAGTATTTT.

The chain uses TRBV5-6 and TRBJ2-3; D remains unclear. Per germline, CDR1 SGHDT and CDR2 YYEEEE. Trimming removed 2 bases at V and 0 bases at J, with 10 bases between. CDR3 length: 15 amino acids. The CDR3 protein is CASSFSYGSTDTQYF. DNA for the CDR3: TGTGCCAGCAGCTTTTCATACGGAAGCACAGATACGCAGTATTTT.

V and J are TRBV11-3 and TRBJ2-1, with 13 bases matching TRBD2. The CDR3 contains 15 residues. The trim removed 1 base at V and 10 bases at J, leaving 4 bases unmatched. Germline loops: CDR1 SGHNT, CDR2 YENEEA. The CDR3 loop is CASSLGTSGSREQFF. CDR3 bases: TGTGCCAGCAGCTTAGGGACTAGCGGGAGCAGGGAGCAGTTCTTC.

The J gene is TRBJ2-7, the V gene TRBV2; 7 nucleotides line up with TRBD2. Germline V gives CDR1 SNHLY, CDR2 FYNNEI. With 8 bases clipped from V and 1 base from J, the junction kept 5 bases outside the gene matches. The CDR3 runs 13 residues. This CDR3 reads CASGRESSYEQYF. CDR3 bases: TGTGCCAGCGGGCGGGAGTCTTCCTACGAGCAGTACTTC. Supplemented by reference TRBV2 and TRBJ2-7, the full variable domain reads EPEVTQTPSHQVTQMGQEVILRCVPISNHLYFYWYRQILGQKVEFLVSFYNNEISEKSEIFDDQFSVERPDGSNFTLKIRSTKLEDSAMYFCASGRESSYEQYFGPGTRLTVT.

The sample holds one count of this clone. This chain uses TRBV7-2 with TRBJ2-2; TRBD1 matches 8 bases. Germline V lookup: CDR1 SGHTA, CDR2 FQGNSA. The CDR3 is 14 amino acids. The trim removed 5 bases at V and 5 bases at J, leaving 4 bases unmatched. In DNA form, the CDR3 reads TGTGCCAGCAGCCTCGGGACAGGAACCGGGGAGCTGTTTTTT. This encodes CASSLGTGTGELFF.

The chain joins TRBV9 to TRBJ2-2; possible D gene TRBD1, 6 bases. The CDR3 length is 15 residues. Trimming took 2 bases from V and 3 from J, leaving 11 bases between them. Germline V gene sequence: CDR1 SGDLS, CDR2 YYNGEE. The CDR3 coding sequence is TGTGCCAGCAGCGTGGGACACCGAGACACCGGGGAGCTGTTTTTT. It is translated as CASSVGHRDTGELFF.

This clone was seen just once. Compared with germline, one end of the junction differs, possibly owing to a read error. This rearrangement joins TRBV3-1 (or the pseudogene TRBV3-2) to TRBJ2-1; D perhaps matches TRBD1 (6 bases). Germline V gene lookup returns CDR1 LGHDT and CDR2 YNNKEL (reference sequence). There are 15 residues in the CDR3. The CDR3 coding sequence is TGTGCCAGCAGCAAAGAGGCAGGACAGTCGTATGAGCAGTTCTTC. Protein sequence: CASSKEAGQSYEQFF.

This clone was recorded a few times. The gene calls are TRBV6-1 and TRBJ2-7; TRBD2 is a possible D gene (5 bases). Germline-derived CDR1 and CDR2 are MNHNS and SASEGT. The length of the CDR3 is 15 residues. V lost 3 bases to trimming and J lost 2 bases, with 14 bases between them. The CDR3 loop reads CASSELQSSAYEQYF. The CDR3 bases are TGTGCCAGCAGTGAGCTCCAGAGTAGCGCCTACGAGCAGTACTTC.

The chain carries TRBV7-6 and TRBJ2-1, with 13 positions matching TRBD2. Trimming at V came to 7 bases and at J to 4 bases, leaving 13 bases not matched to a gene. The germline CDR1 and CDR2 sequences are SGHVS and FNYEAQ. The CDR3 has 18 residues. The CDR3 is CASKPGLAGSLGYNEQFF. The CDR3 nucleotides are TGTGCCAGCAAACCGGGACTAGCGGGATCATTAGGTTACAATGAGCAGTTCTTC. Full variable domain (rest looked up from reference TRBV7-6 and TRBJ2-1): GAGVSQSPRYKVTKRGQDVALRCDPISGHVSLYWYRQALGQGPEFLTYFNYEAQQDKSGLPNDRFSAERPEGSISTLTIQRTEQRDSAMYRCASKPGLAGSLGYNEQFFGPGTRLTVL.

The chain links TRBV7-2 to TRBJ1-2; D uncertain. The CDR3 runs 14 residues. V lost 2 bases and J 3 bases, leaving 10 bases between the germline ends. Per germline, CDR1 SGHTA and CDR2 FQGNSA. The CDR3, as DNA: TGTGCCAGCAGCTTATCCCCCCTCGACTATGGCTACACCTTC. The encoded protein is CASSLSPLDYGYTF. The full variable domain, completed using reference TRBV7-2 and TRBJ1-2, is GAGVSQSPSNKVTEKGKDVELRCDPISGHTALYWYRQSLGQGLEFLIYFQGNSAPDKSGLPSDRFSAERTGGSVSTLTIQRTQQEDSAVYLCASSLSPLDYGYTFGSGTRLTVV.

V gene TRBV3-1 (or the pseudogene TRBV3-2) combines with J gene TRBJ2-5; no clear D gene. Germline lookup yields CDR1 LGHDT and CDR2 YNNKEL (reference sequence). CDR3 length: 14 amino acids. V was pared by 4 bases and J by 2 bases, with 11 bases between. CDR3: CASSPIGTQETQYF. In DNA, the CDR3 is TGTGCCAGCAGCCCAATCGGTACACAAGAGACCCAGTACTTC.

The CDR3 here is CASSLLYRNTEAFF. In nucleotides, the CDR3 is TGTGCCAGTAGTCTTCTGTACCGGAACACTGAAGCTTTCTTT. The chain uses TRBV19 and TRBJ1-1; D not resolved. The CDR3 covers 14 residues. Trimming took 5 bases from V and 1 from J, leaving 11 bases between them. Germline-derived CDR1 and CDR2 are LNHDA and SQIVND (reference sequence).

The V gene is TRBV18, the J gene TRBJ1-3, with unresolved D. The length of the CDR3 is 14 residues. Trimming left V 2 bases short and J 1 base short, with 6 bases between. From germline, CDR1 is KGHSH and CDR2 LQKENI. The CDR3 bases are TGTGCCAGCTCACCAGAGTTTTCTGGAAACACCATATATTTT. It codes for CASSPEFSGNTIYF.

This chain links TRBV12-2 with TRBJ2-3. TRBV12-2 is a listed pseudogene. CDR3 length: 16 amino acids. The CDR3 protein is CASRLEAENSTDTQYF. As DNA, the CDR3 is TGTGCAAGTCGCTTAGAGGCTGAAAATAGCACAGATACGCAGTATTTT.

This chain uses TRBV6-1 with TRBJ2-3, with TRBD2 matching 11 bases. V gave up 4 bases and J gave up 0 bases; unmatched junction bases: 9. This CDR3 spans 18 amino acids. Germline V gene data show CDR1 as MNHNS and CDR2 as SASEGT. In DNA form, the CDR3 reads TGTGCCAGCAGTGGACTAGCGGGAAGAAGGGTTAGCACAGATACGCAGTATTTT. This translates into CASSGLAGRRVSTDTQYF.

The genes are TRBV5-1 and TRBJ2-2; 9 positions agree with TRBD2. J was trimmed by 3 bases and V by 4 bases; bases with no gene match: 4. The CDR3 consists of 15 residues. Germline CDR1 reads SGHRS; CDR2 reads YFSETQ. CDR3 sequence reads: CASSPTSGDTGELFF. The CDR3 DNA sequence: TGCGCCAGCAGCCCGACTAGCGGAGACACCGGGGAGCTGTTTTTT.

The chain carries TRBV7-2 and TRBJ1-4, with D possibly TRBD1 on 6 matching bases. The ends were cut back, 1 base at V and 4 bases at J, with 10 bases in the middle. From germline, CDR1 is SGHTA and CDR2 FQGNSA. The CDR3 contains 15 residues. DNA of the CDR3: TGTGCCAGCAGCTTAGGCACAGGGTATAATGAAAAACTGTTTTTT. Protein sequence: CASSLGTGYNEKLFF.

The chain recombines TRBV6-2 or TRBV6-3 with TRBJ2-7, with D possibly being TRBD2 (7 bases). This CDR3 has 12 amino acids. The V gene's germline CDR1 is MNHEY and CDR2 SVGEGT. V was cut by 2 bases and J by 10 bases, with 12 bases left in between. The CDR3 is CASSYRGAGQYF. The CDR3 coding sequence is TGTGCCAGCAGTTACCGGGGGGCAGGCCAGTACTTC.

V is TRBV4-2 and J is TRBJ2-6; D call uncertain. In germline, CDR1 is LGHNA, CDR2 YNFKEQ. The CDR3 covers 16 residues. Trimming cost V 0 bases and J 1 base, with 7 bases left between them. In nucleotides, the CDR3 is TGTGCCAGCAGCCAAGATGTGGGTTCTGGGGCCAACGTCCTGACTTTC. Protein sequence: CASSQDVGSGANVLTF.

The gene calls are TRBV4-1 and TRBJ1-2; no definite D call. The CDR3 contains 16 residues. In germline, CDR1 is MGHRA, CDR2 YSYEKL. Between the trimmed V and J ends, which lost 0 bases and 4 bases, there was a span of 15 bases. CDR3 in DNA: TGCGCCAGCAGCCAAGATTCGCCGAGCCCCTTCTATGGCTACACCTTC. It yields the protein CASSQDSPSPFYGYTF.

J is TRBJ2-1 and V is TRBV5-1; the match to TRBD2 covers 7 bases. V lost 1 base, J lost 3 bases, and 10 bases stayed unmatched. Looked up from germline, CDR1 is SGHRS and CDR2 is YFSETQ. The CDR3 totals 17 residues. This CDR3 is CASSLLTSATSYNEQFF. For the CDR3, the DNA is TGCGCCAGCAGCTTGCTCACTAGCGCTACAAGCTACAATGAGCAGTTCTTC.

The rearrangement uses TRBV7-2 and TRBJ2-5, with a possible D match to TRBD1 (5 bases). The CDR3 contains 15 residues. Per the germline V gene, CDR1 is SGHTA and CDR2 is FQGNSA. V lost 0 bases to trimming and J lost 2 bases, with 10 bases between them. Written as DNA, the CDR3 is TGTGCCAGCAGCTTAGCAGCCTCAGGGCAAGAGACCCAGTACTTC. This gives the protein CASSLAASGQETQYF.

The chain links TRBV28 to TRBJ1-2; D might be TRBD1 (6 bases). V was pared by 6 bases and J by 1 base, with 15 bases between. Germline CDR1 and CDR2: MDHEN and SYDVKM. The CDR3 has 15 amino acids. CDR3 sequence: CASRYSDRGNYGYTF. CDR3 nucleotide sequence: TGTGCCAGCAGATACTCGGACAGAGGTAACTATGGCTACACCTTC.

This clone has just a few counts. The V and J genes are TRBV11-2 and TRBJ1-5; the D is unclear. This CDR3 comprises 15 residues. V was pared by 0 bases and J by 0 bases, with 6 bases between. The V gene's germline CDR1 is SGHAT and CDR2 FQNNGV. The CDR3 here is CASSLEWDSNQPQHF. As DNA, the CDR3 is TGTGCCAGCAGCTTAGAGTGGGATAGCAATCAGCCCCAGCATTTT.

The chain is built from TRBV9 and TRBJ1-1; D perhaps matches TRBD1 (5 bases). The ends were cut back, 4 bases at V and 1 base at J, with 8 bases in the middle. CDR1 is SGDLS, CDR2 YYNGEE, per germline. The CDR3 length is 13 residues. The CDR3 nucleotides read TGTGCCAGCAGCCCCGGACAGAACACTGAAGCTTTCTTT. Protein sequence: CASSPGQNTEAFF.